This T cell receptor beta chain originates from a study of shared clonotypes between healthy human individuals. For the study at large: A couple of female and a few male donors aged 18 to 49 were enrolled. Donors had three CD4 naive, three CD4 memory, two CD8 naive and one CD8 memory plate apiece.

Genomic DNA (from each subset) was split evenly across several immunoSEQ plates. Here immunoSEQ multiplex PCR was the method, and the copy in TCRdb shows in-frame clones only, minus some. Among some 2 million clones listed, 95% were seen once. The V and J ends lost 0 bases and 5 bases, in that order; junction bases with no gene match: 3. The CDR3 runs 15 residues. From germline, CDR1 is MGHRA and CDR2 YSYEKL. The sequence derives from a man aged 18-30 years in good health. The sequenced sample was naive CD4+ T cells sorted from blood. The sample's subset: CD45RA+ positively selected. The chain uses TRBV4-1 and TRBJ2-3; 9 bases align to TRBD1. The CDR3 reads CASSQDRTGVDTQYF. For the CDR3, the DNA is TGCGCCAGCAGCCAAGATAGGACAGGGGTAGATACGCAGTATTTT.